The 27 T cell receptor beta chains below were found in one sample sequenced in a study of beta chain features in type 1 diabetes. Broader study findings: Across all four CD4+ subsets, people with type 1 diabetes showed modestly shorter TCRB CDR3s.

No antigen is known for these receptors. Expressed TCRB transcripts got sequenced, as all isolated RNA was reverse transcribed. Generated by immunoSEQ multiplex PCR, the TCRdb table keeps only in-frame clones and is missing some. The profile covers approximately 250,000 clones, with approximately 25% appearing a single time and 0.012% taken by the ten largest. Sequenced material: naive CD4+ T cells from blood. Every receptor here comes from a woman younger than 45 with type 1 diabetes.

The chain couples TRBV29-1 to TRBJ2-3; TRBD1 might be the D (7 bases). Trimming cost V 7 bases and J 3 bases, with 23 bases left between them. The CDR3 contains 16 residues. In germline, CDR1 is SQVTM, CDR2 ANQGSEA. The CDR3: CSALGGGNSGTDTQYF. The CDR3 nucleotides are TGCAGCGCTCTAGGGGGCGGGAATTCTGGGACAGATACGCAGTATTTT.

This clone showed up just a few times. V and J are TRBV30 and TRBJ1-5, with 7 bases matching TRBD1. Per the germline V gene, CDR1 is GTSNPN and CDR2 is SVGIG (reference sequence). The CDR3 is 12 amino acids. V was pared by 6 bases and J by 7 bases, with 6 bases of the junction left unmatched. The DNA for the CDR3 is TGTGCCTGTGACAGGGACGAACAGCCCCAGCATTTT. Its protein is CACDRDEQPQHF.

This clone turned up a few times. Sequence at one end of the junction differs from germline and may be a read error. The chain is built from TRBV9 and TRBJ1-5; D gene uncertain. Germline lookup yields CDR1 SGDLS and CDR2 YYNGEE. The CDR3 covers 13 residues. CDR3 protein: CASSVNSDQPQHF. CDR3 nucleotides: TGTGCCAGCAGCGTAAATAGCGATCAGCCCCAGCATTTT.

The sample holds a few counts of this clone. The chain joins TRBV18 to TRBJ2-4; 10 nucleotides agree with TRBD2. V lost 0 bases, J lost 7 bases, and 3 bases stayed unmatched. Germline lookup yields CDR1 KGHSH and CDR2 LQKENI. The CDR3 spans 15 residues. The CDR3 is CASSPPGLAKNIQYF. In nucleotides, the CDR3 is TGTGCCAGCTCACCACCGGGACTAGCGAAGAACATTCAGTACTTC.

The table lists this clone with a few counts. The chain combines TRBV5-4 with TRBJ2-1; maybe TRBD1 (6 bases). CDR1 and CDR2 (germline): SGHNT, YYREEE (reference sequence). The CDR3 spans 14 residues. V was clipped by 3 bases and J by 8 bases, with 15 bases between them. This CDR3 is CASSSGAEDHEQFF. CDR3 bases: TGTGCCAGCAGCTCAGGGGCCGAGGACCATGAGCAGTTCTTC. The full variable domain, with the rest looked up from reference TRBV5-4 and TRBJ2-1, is ETGVTQSPTHLIKTRGQQVTLRCSSQSGHNTVSWYQQALGQGPQFIFQYYREEENGRGNFPPRFSGLQFPNYSSELNVNALELDDSALYLCASSSGAEDHEQFFGPGTRLTVL.

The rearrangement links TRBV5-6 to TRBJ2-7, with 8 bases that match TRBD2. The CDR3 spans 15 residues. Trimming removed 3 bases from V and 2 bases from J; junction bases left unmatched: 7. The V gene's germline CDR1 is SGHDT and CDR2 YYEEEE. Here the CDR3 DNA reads TGTGCCAGCAGCTCCCCGGGGGGGAACACCTACGAGCAGTACTTC. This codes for CASSSPGGNTYEQYF.

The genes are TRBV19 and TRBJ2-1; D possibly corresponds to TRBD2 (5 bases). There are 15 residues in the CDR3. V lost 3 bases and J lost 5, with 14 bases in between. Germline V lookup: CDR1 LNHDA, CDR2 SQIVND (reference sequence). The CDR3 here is CASSMGASADNEQFF. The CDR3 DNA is TGTGCCAGTAGTATGGGAGCTAGTGCCGACAATGAGCAGTTCTTC.

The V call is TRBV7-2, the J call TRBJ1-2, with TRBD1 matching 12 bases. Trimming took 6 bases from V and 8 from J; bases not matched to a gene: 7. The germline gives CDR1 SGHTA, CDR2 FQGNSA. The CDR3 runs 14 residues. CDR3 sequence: CASSLGQGALGYTF. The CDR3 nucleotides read TGTGCCAGCAGTCTGGGACAGGGGGCCCTCGGCTACACCTTC.

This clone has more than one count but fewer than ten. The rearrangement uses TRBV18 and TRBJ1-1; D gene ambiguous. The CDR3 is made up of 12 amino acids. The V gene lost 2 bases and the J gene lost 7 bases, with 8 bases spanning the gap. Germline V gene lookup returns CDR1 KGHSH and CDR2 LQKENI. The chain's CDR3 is CASSPREDEAFF. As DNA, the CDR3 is TGTGCCAGCTCACCAAGAGAGGATGAAGCTTTCTTT.

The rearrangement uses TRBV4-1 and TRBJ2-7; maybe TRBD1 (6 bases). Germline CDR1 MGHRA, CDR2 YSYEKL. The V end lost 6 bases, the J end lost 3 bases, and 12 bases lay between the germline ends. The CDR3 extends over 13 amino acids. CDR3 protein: CASRSQGRYEQYF. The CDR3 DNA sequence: TGCGCCAGCAGGTCGCAGGGGCGCTACGAGCAGTACTTC.

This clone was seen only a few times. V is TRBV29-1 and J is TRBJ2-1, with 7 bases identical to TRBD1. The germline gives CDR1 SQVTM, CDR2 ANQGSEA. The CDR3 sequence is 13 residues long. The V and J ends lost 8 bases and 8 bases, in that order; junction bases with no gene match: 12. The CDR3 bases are TGCAGCTTGGGACCCCATCAGGGGGATGAGCAGTTCTTC. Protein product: CSLGPHQGDEQFF.

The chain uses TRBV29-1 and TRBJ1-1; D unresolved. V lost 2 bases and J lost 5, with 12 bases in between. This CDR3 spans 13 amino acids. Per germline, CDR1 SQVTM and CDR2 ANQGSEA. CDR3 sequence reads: CSVERRGVTEAFF. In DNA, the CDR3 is TGCAGCGTTGAAAGGCGGGGAGTAACTGAAGCTTTCTTT.

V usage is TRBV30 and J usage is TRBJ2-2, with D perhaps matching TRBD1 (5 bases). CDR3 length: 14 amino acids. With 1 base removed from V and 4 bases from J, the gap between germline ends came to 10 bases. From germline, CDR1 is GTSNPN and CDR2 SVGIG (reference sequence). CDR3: CAWSGTRITGELFF. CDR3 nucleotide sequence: TGTGCCTGGAGTGGGACACGGATCACCGGGGAGCTGTTTTTT.

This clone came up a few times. CDR3 loop: CASSLSPGGAYNEQFF. CDR3 coding DNA: TGTGCCAGCAGTCTGTCCCCAGGGGGAGCCTACAATGAGCAGTTCTTC. The chain couples TRBV27 to TRBJ2-1; TRBD1 matches 7 bases. This CDR3 has 16 residues. CDR1 MNHEY and CDR2 SMNVEV come from the germline V gene (reference sequence). V lost 5 bases and J lost 2; bases outside the gene matches: 9.

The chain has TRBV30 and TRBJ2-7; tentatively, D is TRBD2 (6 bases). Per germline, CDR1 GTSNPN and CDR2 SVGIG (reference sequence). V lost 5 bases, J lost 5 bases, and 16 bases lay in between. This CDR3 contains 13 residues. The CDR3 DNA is TGTGCCTGGTCGGGAATGGGGGGTAACGAGCAGTACTTC. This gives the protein CAWSGMGGNEQYF. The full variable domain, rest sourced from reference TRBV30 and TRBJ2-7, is SQTIHQWPATLVQPVGSPLSLECTVEGTSNPNLYWYRQAAGRGLQLLFYSVGIGQISSEVPQNLSASRPQDRQFILSSKKLLLSDSGFYLCAWSGMGGNEQYFGPGTRLTVT.

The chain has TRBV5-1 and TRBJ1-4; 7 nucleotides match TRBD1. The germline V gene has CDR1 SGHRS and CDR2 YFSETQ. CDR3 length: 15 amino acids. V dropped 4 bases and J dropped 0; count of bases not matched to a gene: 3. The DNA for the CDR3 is TGCGCCAGCAGCCTGGACAGGTCAACTAATGAAAAACTGTTTTTT. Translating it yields CASSLDRSTNEKLFF.

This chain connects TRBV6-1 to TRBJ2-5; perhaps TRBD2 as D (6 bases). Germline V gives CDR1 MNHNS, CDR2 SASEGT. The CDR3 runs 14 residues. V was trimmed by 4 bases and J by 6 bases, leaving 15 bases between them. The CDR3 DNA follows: TGTGCCAGCAGTGTCAGGGAGGAGCGAAAGACCCAGTACTTC. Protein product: CASSVREERKTQYF.

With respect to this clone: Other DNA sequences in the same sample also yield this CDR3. CDR3 in DNA: TGTGCCTGGAGTACAGGGTATGAGCAGTACTTC. It yields the protein CAWSTGYEQYF. This rearrangement joins TRBV30 to TRBJ2-7; D is perhaps TRBD1 (6 bases). The germline V and J ends were trimmed by 2 bases and 7 bases, with 9 bases remaining between them. CDR3 length equals 11 residues. Per germline, CDR1 GTSNPN and CDR2 SVGIG (reference sequence).

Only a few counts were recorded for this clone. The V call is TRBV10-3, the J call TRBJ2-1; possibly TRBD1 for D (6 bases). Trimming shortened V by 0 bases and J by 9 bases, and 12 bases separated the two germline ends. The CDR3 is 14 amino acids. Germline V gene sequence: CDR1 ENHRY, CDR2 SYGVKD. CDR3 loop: CAISESDSGSEQFF. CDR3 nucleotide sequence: TGTGCCATCAGTGAGTCGGACAGCGGCTCTGAGCAGTTCTTC.

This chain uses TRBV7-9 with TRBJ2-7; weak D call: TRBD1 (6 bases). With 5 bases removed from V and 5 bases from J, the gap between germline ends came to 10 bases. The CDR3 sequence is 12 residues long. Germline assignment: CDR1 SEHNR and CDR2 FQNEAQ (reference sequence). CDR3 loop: CASSRDNDEQYF. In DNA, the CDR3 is TGTGCCAGCAGCCGGGACAATGACGAGCAGTACTTC.

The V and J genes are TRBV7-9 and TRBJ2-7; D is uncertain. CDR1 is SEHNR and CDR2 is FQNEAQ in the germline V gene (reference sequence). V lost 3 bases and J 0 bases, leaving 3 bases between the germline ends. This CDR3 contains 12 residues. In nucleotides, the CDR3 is TGTGCCAGCAGCTTTAGCTCCTACGAGCAGTACTTC. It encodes CASSFSSYEQYF.

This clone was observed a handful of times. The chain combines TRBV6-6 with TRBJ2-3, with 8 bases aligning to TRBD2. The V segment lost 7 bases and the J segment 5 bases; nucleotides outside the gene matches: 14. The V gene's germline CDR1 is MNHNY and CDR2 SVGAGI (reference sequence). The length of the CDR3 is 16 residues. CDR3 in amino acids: CASTRRRGGRLDTQYF. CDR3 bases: TGTGCCAGCACCAGACGACGTGGCGGGAGGTTAGATACGCAGTATTTT.

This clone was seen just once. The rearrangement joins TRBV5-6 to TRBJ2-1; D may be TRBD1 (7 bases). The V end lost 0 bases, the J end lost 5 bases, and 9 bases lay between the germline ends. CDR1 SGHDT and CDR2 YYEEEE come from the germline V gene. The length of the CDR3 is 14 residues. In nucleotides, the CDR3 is TGTGCCAGCAGCTTGGCAGGGGGGAACAATGAGCAGTTCTTC. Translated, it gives CASSLAGGNNEQFF.

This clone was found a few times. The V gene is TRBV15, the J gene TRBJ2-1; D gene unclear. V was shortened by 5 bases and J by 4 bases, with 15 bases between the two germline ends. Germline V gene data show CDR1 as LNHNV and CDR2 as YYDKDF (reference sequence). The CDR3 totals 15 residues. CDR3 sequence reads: CATSAHSDWYNEQFF. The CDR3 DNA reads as TGTGCCACCAGCGCCCACTCCGACTGGTACAATGAGCAGTTCTTC.

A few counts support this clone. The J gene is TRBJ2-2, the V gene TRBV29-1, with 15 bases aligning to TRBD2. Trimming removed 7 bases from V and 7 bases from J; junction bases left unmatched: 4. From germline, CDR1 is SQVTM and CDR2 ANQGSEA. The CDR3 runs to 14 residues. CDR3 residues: CSARTSGRGGELFF. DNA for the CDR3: TGCAGCGCCCGGACTAGCGGGAGGGGCGGGGAGCTGTTTTTT.

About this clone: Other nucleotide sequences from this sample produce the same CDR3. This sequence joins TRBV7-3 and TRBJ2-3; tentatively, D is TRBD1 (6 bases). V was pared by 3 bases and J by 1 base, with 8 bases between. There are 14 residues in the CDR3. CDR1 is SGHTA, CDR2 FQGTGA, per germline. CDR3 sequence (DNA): TGTGCCAGCAGCTTGTCAGGGGGCACAGATACGCAGTATTTT. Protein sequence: CASSLSGGTDTQYF.

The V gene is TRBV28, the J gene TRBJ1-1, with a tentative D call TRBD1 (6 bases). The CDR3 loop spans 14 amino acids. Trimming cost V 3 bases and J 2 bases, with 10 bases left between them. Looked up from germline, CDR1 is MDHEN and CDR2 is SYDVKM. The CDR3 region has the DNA TGTGCCAGCAGTTTCTACAGGGATAACACTGAAGCTTTCTTT. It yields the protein CASSFYRDNTEAFF. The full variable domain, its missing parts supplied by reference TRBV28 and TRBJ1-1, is DVKVTQSSRYLVKRTGEKVFLECVQDMDHENMFWYRQDPGLGLRLIYFSYDVKMKEKGDIPEGYSVSREKKERFSLILESASTNQTSMYLCASSFYRDNTEAFFGQGTRLTVV.